This is a list of T cell receptor beta chains from one sample in a study of T cell responses to AZD1222 COVID-19 vaccine. TCRdb's table, derived via immunoSEQ multiplex PCR, lists solely in-frame clones and lacks some. This table has about 69,000 clones, about four fifths appearing once. Sequencing was performed on peripheral blood, taken 28 days after the second AZD1222 dose. All receptors derive from an adult who received the AZD1222 COVID-19 vaccine. Each CDR3 is given with its conserved first and last residue. D genes are given only for firm matches. Size is omitted from some rows. Given values are once, few, many or a class for expanded clones.

>TRBV5-1|NA|NA|TRBJ1-3
TGCGCCAGCAGCTTGGAAGGGGGATCTGGAAACACCATATATTTT
CASSLEGGSGNTIYF
>TRBV11-3|NA|NA|TRBJ2-1
TGTGCCAGCAGCCCCGGACGGCAGGGGTTAAGGAATGAGCAGTTCTTC
CASSPGRQGLRNEQFF
>TRBV5-1|TRBD1|NA|TRBJ1-6
TGCGCCAGCAGCTTGGAATTTGGGGCAGGGGGAAATTCACCCCTCCACTTT
CASSLEFGAGGNSPLHF
>TRBV19|NA|NA|TRBJ2-5
TGTGCCAGTGGACTCCGGGAGACAGAGACCCAGTACTTC
CASGLRETETQYF
>TRBV3-1/TRBV3-2|NA|NA|TRBJ1-2
TGTGCCAGCAGCATTCACGGGGTCGTCGATGGCTACACCTTC
CASSIHGVVDGYTF
>TRBV7-3|NA|NA|TRBJ1-3
TGTGCCAGCAGCTTGTCAGGGGCAGGAAACACCATATATTTT
CASSLSGAGNTIYF
>TRBV3-1/TRBV3-2|TRBD2|NA|TRBJ2-3
TGTGCCAGCAGCCAAGATACGAGACTAGCGATAGATACGCAGTATTTT
CASSQDTRLAIDTQYF
>TRBV10-2|NA|NA|TRBJ1-3
TGCGCCAGCAGTGAGGCTGGAAACACCATATATTTT
CASSEAGNTIYF
>TRBV11-3|TRBD1|NA|TRBJ1-2
TGTGCCAGCAGCTACCAGGGGGTTGGCTACACCTTC
CASSYQGVGYTF
>TRBV6-2/TRBV6-3|NA|NA|TRBJ2-7
TGTGCCAGCAGTTACTGGGGGCTGCCCAAGGAGCAGTACTTC
CASSYWGLPKEQYF
>TRBV4-1|NA|NA|TRBJ2-2
TGCGCCAGCAGCCAGACGAGGGCGAACACCGGGGAGCTGTTTTTT
CASSQTRANTGELFF
>TRBV19|TRBD1|NA|TRBJ1-2
TGTGCCAGTAGATCACCGGGACAGGGTTATGGCTACACCTTC
CASRSPGQGYGYTF
>TRBV10-3|TRBD2|once|TRBJ2-3
TGTGCCATCAGTGCACTAGCGGGGGTGTCATCATCAGATACGCAGTATTTT
CAISALAGVSSSDTQYF
>TRBV5-6|NA|NA|TRBJ2-5
TGTGCCAGCAGCGTGCCGGGACAAAAAGCCCAGACCCAGTACTTC
CASSVPGQKAQTQYF
>TRBV15|NA|NA|TRBJ1-3
TGTGCCACCGCTGCCGGGGTTGGCTCTGGAAACACCATATATTTT
CATAAGVGSGNTIYF
>TRBV12-3/TRBV12-4|NA|NA|TRBJ2-5
TGTGCCAGCAGTTTACCTTCACGGGAGACCCAGTACTTC
CASSLPSRETQYF
>TRBV27|NA|NA|TRBJ2-7
TGTGCCAGCAGTCCAGGATATGGTGTCTCCTACGAGCAGTACTTC
CASSPGYGVSYEQYF
>TRBV4-1|TRBD1|NA|TRBJ2-2
TGCGCCAGCAGCCAACCGACAGGGACCTACCGGGAGCTGTTTTTT
CASSQPTGTYRELFF
>TRBV9|NA|few|TRBJ2-7
TGTGCCAGCAGCGGGAAACGGGACGGCGAGCAGTACTTC
CASSGKRDGEQYF
>TRBV14|TRBD2|NA|TRBJ2-5
TGTGCCAGCAGCCCTTGGACTAGCGGGGGGGCCATGGAGACCCAGTACTTC
CASSPWTSGGAMETQYF
>TRBV3-1/TRBV3-2|NA|NA|TRBJ1-4
TGTGCCAGCAGCCAGGAAGGGTTATTTAATGAAAAACTGTTTTTT
CASSQEGLFNEKLFF
>TRBV19|NA|once|TRBJ1-2
TGTGCCAGTAGCAAACGCGAGGGGGGAGACTATGGCTACACCTTC
CASSKREGGDYGYTF
>TRBV7-8|NA|NA|TRBJ1-1
TGTGCCAGCAGCCCAAGGATAAATAATAAAGCTTTCTTT
CASSPRINNKAFF
>TRBV5-1|NA|NA|TRBJ2-5
TGCGCCAGCAGCTCTGCGGGCCAAGAGACCCAGTACTTC
CASSSAGQETQYF
>TRBV18|TRBD1|NA|TRBJ2-7
TGTGCCAGCTCACCACCAAGGGGGCCCGGGGAGCAGTACTTC
CASSPPRGPGEQYF
>TRBV5-4|NA|NA|TRBJ2-5
TGTGCCAGCAGCTTGGGGTGGGACCAGTACTTC
CASSLGWDQYF
>TRBV24-1|TRBD1|NA|TRBJ1-2
TGTGCCACCCGGACAGGGGAGGGTGGCTACACCTTC
CATRTGEGGYTF
>TRBV6-5|TRBD1|NA|TRBJ2-2
TGTGCCAGCAGTTACAGGGGGCGCACCGGGGAGCTGTTTTTT
CASSYRGRTGELFF
>TRBV27|TRBD1|NA|TRBJ1-3
TGTGCCAGCAGCCTGACAGGGCTCGGAAACACCATATATTTT
CASSLTGLGNTIYF